The sequence of this T cell receptor (beta chain) was determined in a study of blood T cell repertoires in COVID-19. As for the study in general: Samples came from the United States, Italy and Spain, spanning acute and convalescent COVID-19. Sample material is recorded as cDNA or gDNA derived from T cells, B-cell-depleted T cells, or PBMCs.

The V end was cut by 5 bases, the J end by 2 bases, with 12 bases between. The germline gives CDR1 MDHEN, CDR2 SYDVKM. The CDR3 is 14 residues long. Original handling: Counts of nucleated cells, estimated from reference gene primer amplification, were obtained. The assay was immunoSEQ multiplex PCR, and TCRdb's table has in-frame clones only and misses some. For V, J and clone size, that table is used; D and trimming come from the DNA. Of more than 90,000 clones detected, 85% appear once; the ten largest clones hold over 35%. The source material was peripheral blood. This TCR came from a man at least 80 years old with acute or convalescent COVID-19. The rearrangement uses TRBV28 and TRBJ1-2; TRBD1 might be the D (6 bases). CDR3 sequence: CASSKGGANYGYTF. The CDR3 bases are TGTGCCAGCAGTAAAGGGGGGGCAAACTATGGCTACACCTTC.